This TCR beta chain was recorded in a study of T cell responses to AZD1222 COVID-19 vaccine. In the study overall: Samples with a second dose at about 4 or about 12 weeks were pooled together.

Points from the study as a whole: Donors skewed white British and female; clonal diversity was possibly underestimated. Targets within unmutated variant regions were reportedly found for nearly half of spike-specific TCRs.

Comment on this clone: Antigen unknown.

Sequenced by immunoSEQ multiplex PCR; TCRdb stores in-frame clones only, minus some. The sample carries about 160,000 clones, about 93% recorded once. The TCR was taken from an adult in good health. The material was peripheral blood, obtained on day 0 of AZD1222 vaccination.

This CDR3 is CASSTVGTDTQYF. The CDR3 nucleotides read TGTGCCAGCAGCACGGTGGGCACAGATACGCAGTATTTT. This chain connects TRBV14 to TRBJ2-3; D gene unclear. The CDR3 runs 13 residues. The V end lost 5 bases, the J end lost 1 base, and 7 bases lay between the germline ends. The germline V gene encodes CDR1 SGHDN and CDR2 FVKESK.